This TCR beta chain was profiled in a study of T-cell memory formation after mild COVID-19. Study as a whole: Largely donor-specific TCR clusters were found. General study results and limits: Those CD4+ clones that contracted were mainly in CM and EM (CD8+ ones in EMRA). Among clones contracting day 15 to 85, CD4/CD8 was balanced, whereas later expanders leaned CD4+.

Constant-segment-primed 5'RACE gave TCR alpha and TCR beta cDNA libraries with sample barcodes and UMIs. TCRdb reprocessed the 5' RACE reads via MiXCR and lists one record per CDR3 protein. Counted here are about 140,000 distinct CDR3 sequences, about 14% occurring once; the ten biggest clones make up 13% to 15%. CDR3 length: 16 amino acids. In germline, CDR1 is MGHRA, CDR2 YSYEKL. After removal of 4 bases from V and 3 bases from J, the junction contained 11 bases not matched to a gene. For this clonotype: Its target is unknown.

The receptor comes from an adult woman who had mild COVID-19 (a few samples of this study predate the infection). Cell type and time point are not known. Specimen: PBMCs or a T cell subset sorted from them (not recorded which). The J gene is TRBJ2-7, the V gene TRBV4-1; TRBD1 matches at 8 bases. The CDR3 region has the DNA TGCGCCAGCAGCCGAGATGAGAGGACAGGGTACTACGAGCAGTACTTC. The encoded protein is CASSRDERTGYYEQYF.